This T cell receptor (beta chain) was sequenced during a study of Ad26.COV2.S vaccination and SARS-CoV-2 variants. Points from the study as a whole: In TCR breadth and depth analyses, total T cell responses may have been underestimated. With respect to non-spike TCR breadth, vaccine and placebo recipients were similar.

This CDR3 is 14 amino acids long. Unmatched junction bases numbered 6, after V lost 8 bases and J lost 6 bases. Germline CDR1 KGHSH, CDR2 LQKENI. Comments on this clone: The antigen is unknown.

Here immunoSEQ multiplex PCR was the method, and the copy in TCRdb shows in-frame clones only, minus some. The table has about 350,000 clones, about 91% seen once. Here the sequenced sample was peripheral blood, taken after recovery from COVID-19. The receptor was derived from a human donor who had recovered from COVID-19. V gene TRBV18 combines with J gene TRBJ2-1; TRBD2 agrees at 11 bases. The CDR3 reads CASHKTSGANEQFF. The CDR3 DNA sequence: TGTGCCAGCCACAAGACTAGCGGGGCCAATGAGCAGTTCTTC.